This TCR beta chain was identified during a study of blood T cell repertoires in COVID-19. Overall study context: Samples of COVID-19 (acute and convalescent) were obtained from the United States, Italy and Spain.

CDR1 is LNHDA, CDR2 SQIVND, per germline (reference sequence). V lost 7 bases, J lost 4 bases, and 6 bases stayed unmatched. This CDR3 is built from 14 residues. Sequencing was performed with immunoSEQ multiplex PCR; in TCRdb, only in-frame clones are kept and a portion is missing. The table has 85,000 to 100,000 clones, 88% seen once. The Seattle patients joined while their infection was active and were tracked longitudinally afterward. Sequencing was performed on peripheral blood. The TCR comes from a man in his fifties or sixties with COVID-19, enrolled during active disease. V is TRBV19 and J is TRBJ1-2, with TRBD1 identical over 10 bases. CDR3 amino acids: CASTPGTGVYGYTF. CDR3 nucleotides: TGTGCCAGTACCCCCGGGACAGGGGTCTATGGCTACACCTTC.